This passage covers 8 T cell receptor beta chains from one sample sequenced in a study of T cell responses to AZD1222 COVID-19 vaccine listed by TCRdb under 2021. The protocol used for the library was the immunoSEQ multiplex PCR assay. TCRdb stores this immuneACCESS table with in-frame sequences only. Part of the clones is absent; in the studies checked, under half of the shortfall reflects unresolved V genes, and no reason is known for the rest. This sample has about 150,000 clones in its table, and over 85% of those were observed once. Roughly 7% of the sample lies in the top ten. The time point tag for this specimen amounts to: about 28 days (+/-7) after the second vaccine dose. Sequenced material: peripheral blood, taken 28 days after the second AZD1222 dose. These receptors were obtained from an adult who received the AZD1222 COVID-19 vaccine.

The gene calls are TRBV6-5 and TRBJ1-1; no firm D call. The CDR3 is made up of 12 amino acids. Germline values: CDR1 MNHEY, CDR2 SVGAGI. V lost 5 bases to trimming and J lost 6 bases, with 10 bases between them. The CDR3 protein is CASSINLPEAFF. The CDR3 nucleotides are TGTGCCAGCAGTATTAATCTTCCTGAAGCTTTCTTT.

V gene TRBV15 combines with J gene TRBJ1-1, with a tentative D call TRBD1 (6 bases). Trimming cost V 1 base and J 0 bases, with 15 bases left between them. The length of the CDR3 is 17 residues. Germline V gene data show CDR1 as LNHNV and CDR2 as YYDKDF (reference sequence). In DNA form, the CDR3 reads TGTGCCACCAGCAGAGGGACAGCGATAGTTATGAACACTGAAGCTTTCTTT. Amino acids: CATSRGTAIVMNTEAFF.

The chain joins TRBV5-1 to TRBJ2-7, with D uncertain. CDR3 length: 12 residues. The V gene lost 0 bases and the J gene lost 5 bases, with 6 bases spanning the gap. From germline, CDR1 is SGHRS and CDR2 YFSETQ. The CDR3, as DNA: TGCGCCAGCAGCTTGGGGTCGGACGAGCAGTACTTC. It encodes CASSLGSDEQYF.

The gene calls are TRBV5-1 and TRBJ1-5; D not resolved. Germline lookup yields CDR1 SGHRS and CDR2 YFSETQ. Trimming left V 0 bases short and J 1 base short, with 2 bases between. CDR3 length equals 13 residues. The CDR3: CASSLDSNQPQHF. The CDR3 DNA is TGCGCCAGCAGCTTGGACAGCAATCAGCCCCAGCATTTT.

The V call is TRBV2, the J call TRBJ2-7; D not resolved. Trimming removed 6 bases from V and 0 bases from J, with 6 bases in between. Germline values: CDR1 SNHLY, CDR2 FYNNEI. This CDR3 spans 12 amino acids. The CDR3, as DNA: TGTGCCAGCAGGCCGGACTCCTACGAGCAGTACTTC. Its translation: CASRPDSYEQYF.

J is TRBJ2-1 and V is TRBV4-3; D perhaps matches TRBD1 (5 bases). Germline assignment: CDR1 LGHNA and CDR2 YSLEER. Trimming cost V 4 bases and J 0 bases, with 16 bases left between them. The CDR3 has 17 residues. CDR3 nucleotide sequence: TGCGCCAGCAGCCCCCGACCACAGGAAAGCTCCTACAATGAGCAGTTCTTC. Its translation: CASSPRPQESSYNEQFF.

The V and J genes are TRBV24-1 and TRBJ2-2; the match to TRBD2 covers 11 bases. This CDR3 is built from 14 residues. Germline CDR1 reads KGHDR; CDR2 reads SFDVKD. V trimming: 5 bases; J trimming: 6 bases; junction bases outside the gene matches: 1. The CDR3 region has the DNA TGTGCCACCAGTGTTAGCGGGGGGGCCGGGGAGCTGTTTTTT. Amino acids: CATSVSGGAGELFF.

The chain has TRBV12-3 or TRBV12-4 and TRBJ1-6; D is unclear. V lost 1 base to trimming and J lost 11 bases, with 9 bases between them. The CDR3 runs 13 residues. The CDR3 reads CASSLGTLTPLHF. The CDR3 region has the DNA TGTGCCAGCAGTTTAGGGACCCTAACACCCCTCCACTTT.